The source of this TCR beta chain is a study of T cell responses to AZD1222 COVID-19 vaccine. As regards this clone: What it recognizes is unknown.

Produced via immunoSEQ multiplex PCR; TCRdb's table is partial and in-frame only. Altogether 150,000 to 160,000 clones are present, about nine tenths being singletons, with the ten largest covering 18%. This CDR3 region has 17 residues. V was clipped by 1 base and J by 1 base, with 11 bases between them. Germline V gene lookup returns CDR1 SGHDN and CDR2 FVKESK. Study-level findings and limits: Donors, mostly white British, included more females; clonal diversity was possibly underestimated. The study found vaccine-associated CD4 TCRs spanning spike, dominant at 160-218 and 743-854. Increases in Spike-specific TCR breadth and depth were seen after two AZD1222 doses.

The chain combines TRBV14 with TRBJ1-6; D unclear. Sequenced material: peripheral blood, taken on day 0 of AZD1222 vaccination. The sequence came from an adult in good health. The CDR3 is CASSQASLGSYNSPLHF. Written as DNA, the CDR3 is TGTGCCAGCAGCCAAGCGTCCCTAGGGTCCTATAATTCACCCCTCCACTTT. Based on the CDR3 plus reference TRBV14 and TRBJ1-6, the full variable domain is EAGVTQFPSHSVIEKGQTVTLRCDPISGHDNLYWYRRVMGKEIKFLLHFVKESKQDESGMPNNRFLAERTGGTYSTLKVQPAELEDSGVYFCASSQASLGSYNSPLHFGNGTRLTVT.